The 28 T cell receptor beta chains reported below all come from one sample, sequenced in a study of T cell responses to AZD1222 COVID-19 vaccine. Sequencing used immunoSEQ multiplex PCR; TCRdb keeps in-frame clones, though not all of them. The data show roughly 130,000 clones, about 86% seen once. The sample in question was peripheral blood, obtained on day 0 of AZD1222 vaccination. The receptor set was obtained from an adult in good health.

The CDR3 nucleotides are TGTGCCAGCAATCAGGTTTTCGGACCCCTCCACTTT. Protein sequence: CASNQVFGPLHF. The gene calls are TRBV6-5 and TRBJ1-6; unclear D gene. Trimming shortened V by 7 bases and J by 12 bases, and 13 bases separated the two germline ends. There are 12 residues in the CDR3. Germline V gene data show CDR1 as MNHEY and CDR2 as SVGAGI.

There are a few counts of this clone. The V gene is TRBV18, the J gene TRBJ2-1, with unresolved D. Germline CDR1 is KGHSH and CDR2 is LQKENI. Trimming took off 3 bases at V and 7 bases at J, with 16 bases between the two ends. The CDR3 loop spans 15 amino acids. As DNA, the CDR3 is TGTGCCAGCTCACCCGGCGCTAGTGGAGATAATGAGCAGTTCTTC. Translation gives CASSPGASGDNEQFF.

The DNA for the CDR3 is TGTGCCAGCAGTGTGAATGCTGGGAGCTATGGCTACACCTTC. Its protein product is CASSVNAGSYGYTF. The chain carries TRBV6-4 and TRBJ1-2; D is ambiguous. This CDR3 comprises 14 residues. The ends were cut back, 4 bases at V and 4 bases at J, with 13 bases in the middle. CDR1 MRHNA and CDR2 SNTAGT come from the germline V gene.

This CDR3 is CASSLQGATNEKLFF. The CDR3 region has the DNA TGTGCCAGCAGCTTGCAGGGGGCAACTAATGAAAAACTGTTTTTT. V and J are TRBV5-4 and TRBJ1-4; TRBD1 aligns across 7 bases. Germline V gene lookup returns CDR1 SGHNT and CDR2 YYREEE (reference sequence). V lost 1 base, J lost 0 bases, and 0 bases stayed unmatched. This CDR3 region has 15 residues.

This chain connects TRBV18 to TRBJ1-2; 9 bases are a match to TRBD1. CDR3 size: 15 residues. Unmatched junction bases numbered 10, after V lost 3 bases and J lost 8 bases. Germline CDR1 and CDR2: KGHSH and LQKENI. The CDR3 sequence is CASSPWDRVLGGYTF. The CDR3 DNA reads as TGTGCCAGCTCACCCTGGGACAGGGTTTTAGGAGGCTACACCTTC.

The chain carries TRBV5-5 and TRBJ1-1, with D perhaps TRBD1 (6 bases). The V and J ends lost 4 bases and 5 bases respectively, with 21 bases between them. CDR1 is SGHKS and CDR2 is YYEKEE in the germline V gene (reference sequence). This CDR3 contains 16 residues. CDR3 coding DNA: TGTGCCAGCAGCCTCATCCTGGCGGGGGGCGGGACTGAAGCTTTCTTT. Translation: CASSLILAGGGTEAFF.

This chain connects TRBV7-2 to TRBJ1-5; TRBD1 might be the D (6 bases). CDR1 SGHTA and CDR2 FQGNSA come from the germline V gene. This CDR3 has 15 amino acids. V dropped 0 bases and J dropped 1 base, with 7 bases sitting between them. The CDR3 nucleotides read TGTGCCAGCAGCTTAGCAGGGGGAAGCAATCAGCCCCAGCATTTT. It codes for CASSLAGGSNQPQHF. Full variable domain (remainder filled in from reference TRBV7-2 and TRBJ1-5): GAGVSQSPSNKVTEKGKDVELRCDPISGHTALYWYRQSLGQGLEFLIYFQGNSAPDKSGLPSDRFSAERTGGSVSTLTIQRTQQEDSAVYLCASSLAGGSNQPQHFGDGTRLSIL.

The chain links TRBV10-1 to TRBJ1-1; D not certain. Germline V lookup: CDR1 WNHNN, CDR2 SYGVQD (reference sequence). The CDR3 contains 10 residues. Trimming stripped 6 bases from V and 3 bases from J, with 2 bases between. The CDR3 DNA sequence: TGCGCCAGCAGGGACACTGAAGCTTTCTTT. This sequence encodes CASRDTEAFF.

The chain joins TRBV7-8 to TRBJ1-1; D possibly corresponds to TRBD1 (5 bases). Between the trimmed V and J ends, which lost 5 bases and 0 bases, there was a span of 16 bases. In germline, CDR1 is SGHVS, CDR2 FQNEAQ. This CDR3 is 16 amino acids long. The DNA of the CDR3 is TGTGCCAGCAGCCCCGGCGCAAGGGGCATGAACACTGAAGCTTTCTTT. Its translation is CASSPGARGMNTEAFF.

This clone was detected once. CDR3 sequence: CASSDTAGYEQYF. CDR3 nucleotides: TGTGCCAGCAGTGATACCGCGGGCTACGAGCAGTACTTC. The rearrangement links TRBV2 to TRBJ2-7, with a possible D match to TRBD2 (5 bases). The CDR3 has 13 residues. The germline gives CDR1 SNHLY, CDR2 FYNNEI. Trimming stripped 3 bases from V and 3 bases from J, with 9 bases between. Full variable domain (remainder filled in from reference TRBV2 and TRBJ2-7): EPEVTQTPSHQVTQMGQEVILRCVPISNHLYFYWYRQILGQKVEFLVSFYNNEISEKSEIFDDQFSVERPDGSNFTLKIRSTKLEDSAMYFCASSDTAGYEQYFGPGTRLTVT.

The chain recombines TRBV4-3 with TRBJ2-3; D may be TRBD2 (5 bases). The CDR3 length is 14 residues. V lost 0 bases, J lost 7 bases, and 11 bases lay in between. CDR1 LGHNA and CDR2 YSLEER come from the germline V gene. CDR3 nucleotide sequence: TGCGCCAGCAGCCAAGATCGAGGACTTTATACGCAGTATTTT. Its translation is CASSQDRGLYTQYF.

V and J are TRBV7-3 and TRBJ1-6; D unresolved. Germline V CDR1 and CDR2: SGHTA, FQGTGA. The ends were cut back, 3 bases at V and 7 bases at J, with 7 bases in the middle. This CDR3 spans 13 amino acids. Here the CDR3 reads CASSFETNSPLHF. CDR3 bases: TGTGCCAGCAGCTTCGAAACAAATTCACCCCTCCACTTT.

The CDR3 coding sequence is TGTGCCAGCAGCTTAGGGGACAGGGGAGGGGGTCAGCCCCAGCATTTT. This sequence encodes CASSLGDRGGGQPQHF. This chain connects TRBV7-2 to TRBJ1-5, with 10 bases that match TRBD1. Germline loops: CDR1 SGHTA, CDR2 FQGNSA. The CDR3 contains 16 residues. The junction had 6 bases not matched to a gene; V was cut back by 1 base and J by 6 bases.

CDR3 DNA sequence: TGTGCCAGCAGCGTATCGGACAATCAAGAGACCCAGTACTTC. Protein: CASSVSDNQETQYF. V usage is TRBV9 and J usage is TRBJ2-5; tentatively, D is TRBD1 (5 bases). V was shortened by 1 base and J by 2 bases, with 9 bases between the two germline ends. Germline CDR1 and CDR2: SGDLS and YYNGEE. The CDR3 spans 14 residues.

CDR3 nucleotides: TGTGCCAGCAGCTTAAGCCCTAGCGGGGTCCCAGATACGCAGTATTTT. It encodes CASSLSPSGVPDTQYF. The chain combines TRBV7-3 with TRBJ2-3; 9 bases line up with TRBD2. Germline assignment: CDR1 SGHTA and CDR2 FQGTGA. V lost 1 base and J lost 4; bases outside the gene matches: 6. This CDR3 has 16 amino acids. The full variable domain, with the rest looked up from reference TRBV7-3 and TRBJ2-3, is GAGVSQTPSNKVTEKGKYVELRCDPISGHTALYWYRQSLGQGPEFLIYFQGTGAADDSGLPNDRFFAVRPEGSVSTLKIQRTERGDSAVYLCASSLSPSGVPDTQYFGPGTRLTVL.

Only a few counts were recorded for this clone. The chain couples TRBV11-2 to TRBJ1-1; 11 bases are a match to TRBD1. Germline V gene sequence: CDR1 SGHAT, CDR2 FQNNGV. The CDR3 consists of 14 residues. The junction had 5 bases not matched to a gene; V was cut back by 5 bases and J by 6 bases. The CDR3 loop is CASSQLGQGAEAFF. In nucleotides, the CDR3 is TGTGCCAGCAGCCAACTGGGACAGGGGGCTGAAGCTTTCTTT.

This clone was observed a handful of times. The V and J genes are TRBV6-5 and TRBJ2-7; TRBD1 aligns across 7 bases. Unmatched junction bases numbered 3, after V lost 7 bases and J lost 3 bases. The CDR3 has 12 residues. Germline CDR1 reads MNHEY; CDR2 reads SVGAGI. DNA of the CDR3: TGTGCCAGCACCGACAGGGTCTACGAGCAGTACTTC. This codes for CASTDRVYEQYF.

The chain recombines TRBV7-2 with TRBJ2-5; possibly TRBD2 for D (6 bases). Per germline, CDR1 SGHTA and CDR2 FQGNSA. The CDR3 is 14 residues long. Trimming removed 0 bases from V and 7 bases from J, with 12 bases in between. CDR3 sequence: CASSLARDRSTQYF. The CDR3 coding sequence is TGTGCCAGCAGCTTAGCGCGGGATAGATCGACCCAGTACTTC. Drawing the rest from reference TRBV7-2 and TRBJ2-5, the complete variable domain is GAGVSQSPSNKVTEKGKDVELRCDPISGHTALYWYRQSLGQGLEFLIYFQGNSAPDKSGLPSDRFSAERTGGSVSTLTIQRTQQEDSAVYLCASSLARDRSTQYFGPGTRLLVL.

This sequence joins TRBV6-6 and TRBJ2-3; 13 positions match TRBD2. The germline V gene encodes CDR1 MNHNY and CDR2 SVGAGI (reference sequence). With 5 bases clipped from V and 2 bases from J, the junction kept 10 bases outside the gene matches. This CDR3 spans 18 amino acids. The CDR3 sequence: CASSPWKTSGGSTDTQYF. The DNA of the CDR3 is TGTGCCAGCAGTCCGTGGAAGACTAGCGGGGGGTCCACAGATACGCAGTATTTT.

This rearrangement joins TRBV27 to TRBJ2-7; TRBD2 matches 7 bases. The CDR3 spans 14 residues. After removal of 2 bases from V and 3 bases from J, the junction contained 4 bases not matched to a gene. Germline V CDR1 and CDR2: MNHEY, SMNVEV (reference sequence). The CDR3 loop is CASSLVGGLYEQYF. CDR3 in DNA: TGTGCCAGCAGTTTAGTGGGAGGGCTCTACGAGCAGTACTTC.

This CDR3 reads CASSWGKRGDTQYF. CDR3 coding DNA: TGTGCCAGCAGCTGGGGAAAGCGGGGAGATACGCAGTATTTT. The chain recombines TRBV7-2 with TRBJ2-3, with 7 bases fitting TRBD2. This CDR3 spans 14 amino acids. Germline lookup yields CDR1 SGHTA and CDR2 FQGNSA. V trimming: 4 bases; J trimming: 5 bases; junction bases outside the gene matches: 6. The full variable domain, rest sourced from reference TRBV7-2 and TRBJ2-3, is GAGVSQSPSNKVTEKGKDVELRCDPISGHTALYWYRQSLGQGLEFLIYFQGNSAPDKSGLPSDRFSAERTGGSVSTLTIQRTQQEDSAVYLCASSWGKRGDTQYFGPGTRLTVL.

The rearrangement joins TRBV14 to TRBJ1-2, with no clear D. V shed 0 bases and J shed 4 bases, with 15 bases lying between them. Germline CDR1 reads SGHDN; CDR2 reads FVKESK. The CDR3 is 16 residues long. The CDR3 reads CASSQDLSGRIYGYTF. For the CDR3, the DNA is TGTGCCAGCAGCCAAGATCTGTCGGGGAGAATCTATGGCTACACCTTC. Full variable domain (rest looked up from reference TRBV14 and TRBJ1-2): EAGVTQFPSHSVIEKGQTVTLRCDPISGHDNLYWYRRVMGKEIKFLLHFVKESKQDESGMPNNRFLAERTGGTYSTLKVQPAELEDSGVYFCASSQDLSGRIYGYTFGSGTRLTVV.

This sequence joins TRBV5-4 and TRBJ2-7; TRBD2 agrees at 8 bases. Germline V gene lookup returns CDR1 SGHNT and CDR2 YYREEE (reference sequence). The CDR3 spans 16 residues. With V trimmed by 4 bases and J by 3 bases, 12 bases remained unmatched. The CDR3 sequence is CASSPGSGSGFYEQYF. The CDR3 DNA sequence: TGTGCCAGCAGCCCAGGGAGCGGGAGTGGATTCTACGAGCAGTACTTC.

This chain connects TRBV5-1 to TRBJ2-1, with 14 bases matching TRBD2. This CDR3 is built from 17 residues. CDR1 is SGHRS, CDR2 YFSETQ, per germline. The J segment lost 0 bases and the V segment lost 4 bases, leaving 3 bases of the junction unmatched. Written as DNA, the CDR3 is TGCGCCAGCAGCCGACTAGCGGGGGGGAGCTCCTACAATGAGCAGTTCTTC. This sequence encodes CASSRLAGGSSYNEQFF.

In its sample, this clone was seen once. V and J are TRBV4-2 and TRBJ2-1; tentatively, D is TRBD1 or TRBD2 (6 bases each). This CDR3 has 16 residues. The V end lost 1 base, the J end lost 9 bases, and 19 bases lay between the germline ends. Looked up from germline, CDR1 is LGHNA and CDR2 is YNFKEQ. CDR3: CASSQVGSRLGGEQFF. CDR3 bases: TGTGCCAGCAGCCAAGTGGGGTCCCGACTAGGGGGTGAGCAGTTCTTC.

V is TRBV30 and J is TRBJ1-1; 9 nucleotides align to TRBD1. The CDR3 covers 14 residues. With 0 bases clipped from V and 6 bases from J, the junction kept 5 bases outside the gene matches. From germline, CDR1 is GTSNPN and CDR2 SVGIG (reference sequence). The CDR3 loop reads CAWSVLGQGAEAFF. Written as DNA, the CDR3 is TGTGCCTGGAGTGTACTGGGACAGGGAGCTGAAGCTTTCTTT.

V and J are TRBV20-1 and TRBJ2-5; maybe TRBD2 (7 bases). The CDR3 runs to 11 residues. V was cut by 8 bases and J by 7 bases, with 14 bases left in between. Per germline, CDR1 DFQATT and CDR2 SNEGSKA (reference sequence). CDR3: CSSGRGRTQYF. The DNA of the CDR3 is TGCAGTTCTGGGCGGGGGCGGACCCAGTACTTC.

The CDR3 coding sequence is TGTGCCAGCAGCGATGGTCGCAGGCTCCACTTT. Protein sequence: CASSDGRRLHF. This chain connects TRBV9 to TRBJ1-6, with no clear D. V lost 3 bases and J lost 16, with 11 bases in between. The CDR3 consists of 11 residues. Germline V gene sequence: CDR1 SGDLS, CDR2 YYNGEE.